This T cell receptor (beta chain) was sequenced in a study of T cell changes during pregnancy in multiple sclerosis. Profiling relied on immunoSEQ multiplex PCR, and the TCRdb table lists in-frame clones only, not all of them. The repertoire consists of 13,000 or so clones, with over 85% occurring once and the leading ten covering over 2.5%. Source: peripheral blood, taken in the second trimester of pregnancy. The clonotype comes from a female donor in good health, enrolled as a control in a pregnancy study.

CDR3 coding DNA: TGTGCCAGCAGCGCTCGCGGACTAGCGGAACACACCGGGGAGCTGTTTTTT. It specifies CASSARGLAEHTGELFF. The V call is TRBV7-9, the J call TRBJ2-2; 10 nucleotides match TRBD2. V was clipped by 5 bases and J by 3 bases; unmatched bases: 9. The CDR3 has 17 residues. Germline-derived CDR1 and CDR2 are SEHNR and FQNEAQ (reference sequence).